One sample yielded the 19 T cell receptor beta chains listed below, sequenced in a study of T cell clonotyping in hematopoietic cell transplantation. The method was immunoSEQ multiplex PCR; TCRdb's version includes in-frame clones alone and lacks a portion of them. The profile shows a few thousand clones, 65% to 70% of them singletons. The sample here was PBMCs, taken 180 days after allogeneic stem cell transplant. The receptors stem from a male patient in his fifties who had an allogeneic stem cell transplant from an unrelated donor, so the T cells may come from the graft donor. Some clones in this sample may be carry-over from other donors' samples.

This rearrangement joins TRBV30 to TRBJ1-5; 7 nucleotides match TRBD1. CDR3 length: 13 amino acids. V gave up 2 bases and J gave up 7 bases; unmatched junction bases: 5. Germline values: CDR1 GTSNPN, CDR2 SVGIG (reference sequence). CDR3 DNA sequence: TGTGCCTGGAGTCTTCTCAGGGGGCAGCCCCAGCATTTT. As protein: CAWSLLRGQPQHF.

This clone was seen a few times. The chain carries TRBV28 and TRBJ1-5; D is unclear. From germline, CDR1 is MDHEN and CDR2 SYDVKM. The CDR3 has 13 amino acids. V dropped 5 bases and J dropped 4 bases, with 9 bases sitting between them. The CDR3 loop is CASSANRNQPQHF. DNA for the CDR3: TGTGCCAGCAGTGCGAACCGTAATCAGCCCCAGCATTTT. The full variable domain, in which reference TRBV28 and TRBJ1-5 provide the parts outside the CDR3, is DVKVTQSSRYLVKRTGEKVFLECVQDMDHENMFWYRQDPGLGLRLIYFSYDVKMKEKGDIPEGYSVSREKKERFSLILESASTNQTSMYLCASSANRNQPQHFGDGTRLSIL.

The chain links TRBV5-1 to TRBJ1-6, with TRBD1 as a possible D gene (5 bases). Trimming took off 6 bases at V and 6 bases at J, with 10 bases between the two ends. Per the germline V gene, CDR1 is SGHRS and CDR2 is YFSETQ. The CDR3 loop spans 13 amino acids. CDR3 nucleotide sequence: TGCGCCAGCAAGGGAGACAGTAATTCACCCCTCCACTTT. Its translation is CASKGDSNSPLHF.

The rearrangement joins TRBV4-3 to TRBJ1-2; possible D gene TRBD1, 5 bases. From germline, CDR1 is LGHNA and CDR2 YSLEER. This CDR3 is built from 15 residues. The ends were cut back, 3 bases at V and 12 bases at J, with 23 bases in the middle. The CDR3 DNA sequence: TGCGCCAGCAGCCAGACTGGGGGAAGGACGGGGGGAAACACCTTC. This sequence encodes CASSQTGGRTGGNTF.

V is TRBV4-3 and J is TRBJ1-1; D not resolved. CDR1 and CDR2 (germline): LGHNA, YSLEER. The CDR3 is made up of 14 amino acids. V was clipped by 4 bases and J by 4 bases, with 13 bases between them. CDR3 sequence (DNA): TGCGCCAGCAGCCGTGGGGAGTTTGGCACTGAAGCTTTCTTT. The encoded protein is CASSRGEFGTEAFF.

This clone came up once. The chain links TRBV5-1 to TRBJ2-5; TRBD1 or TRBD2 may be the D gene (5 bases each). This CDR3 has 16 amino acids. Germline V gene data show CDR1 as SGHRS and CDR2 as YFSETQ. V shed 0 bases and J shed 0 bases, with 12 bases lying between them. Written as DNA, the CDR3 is TGCGCCAGCAGCTTGGCCGGTGGGGGATACCAAGAGACCCAGTACTTC. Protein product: CASSLAGGGYQETQYF.

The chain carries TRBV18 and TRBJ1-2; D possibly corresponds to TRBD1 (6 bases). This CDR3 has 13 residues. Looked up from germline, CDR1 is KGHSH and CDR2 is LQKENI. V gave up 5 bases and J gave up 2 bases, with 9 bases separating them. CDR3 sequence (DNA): TGTGCCAGCTCAGAGAGGGGGAACTATGGCTACACCTTC. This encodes CASSERGNYGYTF.

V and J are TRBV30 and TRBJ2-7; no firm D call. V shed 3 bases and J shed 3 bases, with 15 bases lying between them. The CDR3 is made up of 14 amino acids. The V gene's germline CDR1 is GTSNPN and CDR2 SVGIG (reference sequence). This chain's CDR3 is CAWRTGFPYYEQYF. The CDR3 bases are TGTGCCTGGAGGACCGGGTTCCCCTACTACGAGCAGTACTTC.

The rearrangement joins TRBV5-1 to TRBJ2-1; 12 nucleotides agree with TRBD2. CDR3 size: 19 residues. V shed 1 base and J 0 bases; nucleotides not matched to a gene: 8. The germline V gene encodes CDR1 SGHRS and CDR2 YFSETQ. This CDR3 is CASSLFTSGGPSSYNEQFF. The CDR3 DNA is TGCGCCAGCAGCTTGTTTACTAGCGGGGGGCCGAGCTCCTACAATGAGCAGTTCTTC.

The DNA for the CDR3 is TGTGCCAGTAGCTCCGGGACAGCGAGAACTTACGAGCAGTACTTC. It translates to CASSSGTARTYEQYF. This chain connects TRBV19 to TRBJ2-7; TRBD1 matches 7 bases. CDR1 and CDR2 from the germline V gene are LNHDA and SQIVND (reference sequence). The V segment lost 6 bases and the J segment 4 bases; nucleotides outside the gene matches: 12. The CDR3 covers 15 residues.

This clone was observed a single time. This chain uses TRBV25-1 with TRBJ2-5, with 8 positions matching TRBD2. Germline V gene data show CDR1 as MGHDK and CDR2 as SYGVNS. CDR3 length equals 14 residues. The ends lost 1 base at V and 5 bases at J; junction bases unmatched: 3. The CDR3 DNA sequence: TGTGCCAGCAGTGAATCATCTAGCGGGGAGACCCAGTACTTC. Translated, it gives CASSESSSGETQYF.

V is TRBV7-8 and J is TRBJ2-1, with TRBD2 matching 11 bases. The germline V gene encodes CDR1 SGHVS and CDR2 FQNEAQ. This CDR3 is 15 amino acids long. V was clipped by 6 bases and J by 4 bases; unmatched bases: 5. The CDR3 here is CASRKTSGIYNEQFF. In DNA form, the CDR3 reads TGTGCCAGCAGAAAGACTAGCGGGATTTACAATGAGCAGTTCTTC. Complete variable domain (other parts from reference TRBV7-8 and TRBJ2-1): GAGVSQSPRYKVAKRGQDVALRCDPISGHVSLFWYQQALGQGPEFLTYFQNEAQLDKSGLPSDRFFAERPEGSVSTLKIQRTQQEDSAVYLCASRKTSGIYNEQFFGPGTRLTVL.

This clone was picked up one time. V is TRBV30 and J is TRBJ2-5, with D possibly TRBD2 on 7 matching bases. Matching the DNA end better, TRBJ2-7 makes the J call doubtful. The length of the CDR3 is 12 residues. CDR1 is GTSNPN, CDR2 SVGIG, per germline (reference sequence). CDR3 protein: CAGGGHSYEQYF. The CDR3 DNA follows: TGTGCTGGGGGGGGGCACTCCTACGAGCAGTACTTC.

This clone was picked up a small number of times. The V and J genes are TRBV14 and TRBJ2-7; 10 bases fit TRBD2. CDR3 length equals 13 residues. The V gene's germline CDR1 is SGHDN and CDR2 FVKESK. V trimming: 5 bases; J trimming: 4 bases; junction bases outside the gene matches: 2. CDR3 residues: CASSILAGYEQYF. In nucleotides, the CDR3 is TGTGCCAGCAGCATACTAGCGGGGTACGAGCAGTACTTC.

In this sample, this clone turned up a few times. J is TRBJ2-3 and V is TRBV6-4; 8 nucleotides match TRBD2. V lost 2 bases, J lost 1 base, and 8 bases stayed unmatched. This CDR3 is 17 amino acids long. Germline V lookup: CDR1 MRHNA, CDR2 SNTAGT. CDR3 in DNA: TGTGCCAGCAGTGACCTGGCGGGAGGCTCGGGCACAGATACGCAGTATTTT. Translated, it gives CASSDLAGGSGTDTQYF.

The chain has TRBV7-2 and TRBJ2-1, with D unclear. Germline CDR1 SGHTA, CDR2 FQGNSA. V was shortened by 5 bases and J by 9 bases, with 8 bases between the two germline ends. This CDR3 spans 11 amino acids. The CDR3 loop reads CASSRSFEQFF. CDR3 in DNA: TGTGCCAGCAGCCGTAGTTTTGAGCAGTTCTTC. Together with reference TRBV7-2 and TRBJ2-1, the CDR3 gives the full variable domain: GAGVSQSPSNKVTEKGKDVELRCDPISGHTALYWYRQSLGQGLEFLIYFQGNSAPDKSGLPSDRFSAERTGGSVSTLTIQRTQQEDSAVYLCASSRSFEQFFGPGTRLTVL.

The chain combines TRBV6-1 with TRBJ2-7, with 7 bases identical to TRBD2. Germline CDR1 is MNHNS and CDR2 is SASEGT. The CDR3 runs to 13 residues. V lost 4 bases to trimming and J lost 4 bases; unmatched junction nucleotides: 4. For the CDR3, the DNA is TGTGCCAGCAGTGGGGAGGGATGGTACGAGCAGTACGTC. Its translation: CASSGEGWYEQYV.

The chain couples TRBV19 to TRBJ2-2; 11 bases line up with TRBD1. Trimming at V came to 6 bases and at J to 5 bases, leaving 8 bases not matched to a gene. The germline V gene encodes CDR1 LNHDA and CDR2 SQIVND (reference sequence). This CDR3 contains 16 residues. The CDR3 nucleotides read TGTGCCAGTAGCCAAGGACAGGGGGCGCGGACCGGGGAGCTGTTTTTT. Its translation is CASSQGQGARTGELFF.

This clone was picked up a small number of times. As DNA, the CDR3 is TGTGCCAGCAGCTTAGTTGGTAATGAAAAACTGTTTTTT. The encoded protein is CASSLVGNEKLFF. The V gene is TRBV7-8, the J gene TRBJ1-4; D remains unclear. The germline gives CDR1 SGHVS, CDR2 FQNEAQ. V shed 1 base and J shed 4 bases, with 4 bases lying between them. The CDR3 runs to 13 residues.